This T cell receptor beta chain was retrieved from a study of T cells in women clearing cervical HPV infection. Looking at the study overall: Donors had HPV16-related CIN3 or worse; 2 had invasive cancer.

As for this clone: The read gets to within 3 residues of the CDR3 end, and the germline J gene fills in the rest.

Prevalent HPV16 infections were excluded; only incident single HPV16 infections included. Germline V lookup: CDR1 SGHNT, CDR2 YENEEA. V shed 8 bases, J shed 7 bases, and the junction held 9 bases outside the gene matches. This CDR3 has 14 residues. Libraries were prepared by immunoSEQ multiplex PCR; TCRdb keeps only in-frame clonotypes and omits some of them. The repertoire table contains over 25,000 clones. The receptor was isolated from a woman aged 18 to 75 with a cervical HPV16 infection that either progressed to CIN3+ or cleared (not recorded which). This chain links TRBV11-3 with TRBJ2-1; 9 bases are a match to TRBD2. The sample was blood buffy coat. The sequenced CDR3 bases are TGTGCCAGCTCACCTAGCGGGAATATGAATGAG. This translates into CASSPSGNMNE. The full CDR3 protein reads CASSPSGNMNEQFF. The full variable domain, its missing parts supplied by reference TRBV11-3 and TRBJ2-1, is EAGVVQSPRYKIIEKKQPVAFWCNPISGHNTLYWYLQNLGQGPELLIRYENEEAVDDSQLPKDRFSAERLKGVDSTLKIQPAELGDSAVYLCASSPSGNMNEQFFGPGTRLTVL.